This T cell receptor (beta chain) was recorded in a study of blood T cells in healthy people across ages. Study-wide results and limits: As age increased, TCR beta diversity per million T cells fell in a roughly linear fashion.

Then a second PCR, running roughly 7 to 11 cycles, was carried out with a sample-barcoded 5' primer and a J-beta primer mix. Each of the cDNA molecules was tagged by a template-switch adaptor with 12 random nucleotides. Each CDR3 protein gets one entry after TCRdb re-called the 5' RACE reads with MiXCR. The table shows about 730,000 distinct CDR3 sequences, with roughly 41% occurring only once. Comments on this clonotype: What it binds is unknown.

The CDR3 is 13 amino acids. Germline V CDR1 and CDR2: LGHDT, YNNKEL (reference sequence). Trimming shortened V by 4 bases and J by 1 base, and 7 bases separated the two germline ends. This TCR came from a woman aged 55-75 years in good health. Sequencing used blood. The V and J genes are TRBV3-1 and TRBJ2-5, with no clear D. The CDR3 protein is CASSPQLQETQYF. The CDR3 nucleotides read TGTGCCAGCAGCCCCCAACTCCAAGAGACCCAGTACTTC.